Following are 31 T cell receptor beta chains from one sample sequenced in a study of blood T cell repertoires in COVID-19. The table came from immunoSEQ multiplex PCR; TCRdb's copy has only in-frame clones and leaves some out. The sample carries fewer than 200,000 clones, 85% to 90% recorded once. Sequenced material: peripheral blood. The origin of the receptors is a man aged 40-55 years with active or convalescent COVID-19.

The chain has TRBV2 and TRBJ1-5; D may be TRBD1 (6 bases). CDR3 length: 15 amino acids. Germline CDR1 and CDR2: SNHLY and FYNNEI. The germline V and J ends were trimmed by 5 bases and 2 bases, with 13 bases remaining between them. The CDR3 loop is CASSKDRQGNQPQHF. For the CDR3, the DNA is TGTGCCAGCAGTAAAGACCGACAGGGCAATCAGCCCCAGCATTTT.

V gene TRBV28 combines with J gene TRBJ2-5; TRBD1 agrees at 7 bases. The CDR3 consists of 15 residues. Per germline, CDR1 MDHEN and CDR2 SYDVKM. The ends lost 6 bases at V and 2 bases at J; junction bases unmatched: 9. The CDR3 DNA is TGTGCCAGCAGGAGAGGGGGCACGACACAAGAGACCCAGTACTTC. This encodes CASRRGGTTQETQYF.

The CDR3 here is CASSLNPAAVYGYTF. The CDR3 DNA reads as TGTGCCAGCAGCCTAAACCCGGCGGCCGTCTATGGCTACACCTTC. The rearrangement uses TRBV7-9 and TRBJ1-2; D is ambiguous. In germline, CDR1 is SEHNR, CDR2 FQNEAQ (reference sequence). V was pared by 5 bases and J by 4 bases, with 17 bases between. The CDR3 has 15 amino acids.

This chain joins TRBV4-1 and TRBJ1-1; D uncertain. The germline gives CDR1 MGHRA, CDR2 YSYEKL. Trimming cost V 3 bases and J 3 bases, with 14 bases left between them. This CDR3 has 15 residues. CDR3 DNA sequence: TGCGCCAGCAGCCAGGCATCGGGGTTCGACACTGAAGCTTTCTTT. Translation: CASSQASGFDTEAFF.

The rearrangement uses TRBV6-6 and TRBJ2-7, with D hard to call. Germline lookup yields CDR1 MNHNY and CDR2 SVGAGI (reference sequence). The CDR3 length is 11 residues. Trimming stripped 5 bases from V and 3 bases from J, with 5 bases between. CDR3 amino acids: CASSPRYEQYF. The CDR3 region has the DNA TGTGCCAGCAGTCCCCGCTACGAGCAGTACTTC.

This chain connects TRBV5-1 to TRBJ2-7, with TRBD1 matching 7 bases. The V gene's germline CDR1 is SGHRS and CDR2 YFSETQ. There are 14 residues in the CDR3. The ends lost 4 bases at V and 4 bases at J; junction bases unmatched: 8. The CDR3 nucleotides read TGCGCCAGCAGCGTCCGGGACAGACAATACGAGCAGTACTTC. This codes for CASSVRDRQYEQYF. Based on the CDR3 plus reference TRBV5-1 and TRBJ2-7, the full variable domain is KAGVTQTPRYLIKTRGQQVTLSCSPISGHRSVSWYQQTPGQGLQFLFEYFSETQRNKGNFPGRFSGRQFSNSRSEMNVSTLELGDSALYLCASSVRDRQYEQYFGPGTRLTVT.

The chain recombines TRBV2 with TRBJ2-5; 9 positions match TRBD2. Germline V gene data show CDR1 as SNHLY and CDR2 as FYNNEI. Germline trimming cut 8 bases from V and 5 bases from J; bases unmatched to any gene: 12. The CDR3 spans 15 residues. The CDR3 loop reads CASLGSSGIRETQYF. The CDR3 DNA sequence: TGTGCCAGCCTCGGTTCTAGCGGGATTAGGGAGACCCAGTACTTC.

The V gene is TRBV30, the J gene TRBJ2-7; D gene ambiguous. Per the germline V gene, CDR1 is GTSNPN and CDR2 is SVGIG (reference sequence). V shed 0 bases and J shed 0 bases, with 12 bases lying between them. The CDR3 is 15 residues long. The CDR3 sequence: CAWSVPSPSSYEQYF. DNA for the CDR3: TGTGCCTGGAGTGTGCCGAGTCCAAGCTCCTACGAGCAGTACTTC.

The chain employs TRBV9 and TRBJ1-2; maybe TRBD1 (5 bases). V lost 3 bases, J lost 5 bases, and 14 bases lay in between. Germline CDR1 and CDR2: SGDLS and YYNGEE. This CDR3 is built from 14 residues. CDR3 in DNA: TGTGCCAGCAGCGGAGACAGCTTGGGATATGGCTACACCTTC. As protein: CASSGDSLGYGYTF. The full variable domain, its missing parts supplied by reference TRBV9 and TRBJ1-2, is DSGVTQTPKHLITATGQRVTLRCSPRSGDLSVYWYQQSLDQGLQFLIQYYNGEERAKGNILERFSAQQFPDLHSELNLSSLELGDSALYFCASSGDSLGYGYTFGSGTRLTVV.

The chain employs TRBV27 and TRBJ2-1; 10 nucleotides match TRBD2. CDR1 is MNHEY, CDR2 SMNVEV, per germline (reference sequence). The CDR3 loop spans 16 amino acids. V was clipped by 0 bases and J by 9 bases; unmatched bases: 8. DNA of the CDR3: TGTGCCAGCAGTTTATCGCTCAGCGGGAGGGCCGGTGAGCAGTTCTTC. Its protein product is CASSLSLSGRAGEQFF.

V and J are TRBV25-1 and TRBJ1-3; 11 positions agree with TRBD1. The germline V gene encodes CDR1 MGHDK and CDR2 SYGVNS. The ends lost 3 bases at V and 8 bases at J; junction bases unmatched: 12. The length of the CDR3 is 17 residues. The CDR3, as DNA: TGTGCCAGCAGTGATGCGGACAGGGGGCGCCTGGGAGACACCATATATTTT. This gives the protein CASSDADRGRLGDTIYF.

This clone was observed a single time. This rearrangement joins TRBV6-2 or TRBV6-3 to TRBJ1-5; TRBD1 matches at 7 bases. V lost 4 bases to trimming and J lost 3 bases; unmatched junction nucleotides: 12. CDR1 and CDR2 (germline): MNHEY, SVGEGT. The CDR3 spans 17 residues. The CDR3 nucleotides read TGTGCCAGCAGTTTCACCGATTACAGGGGTTCCAATCAGCCCCAGCATTTT. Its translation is CASSFTDYRGSNQPQHF.

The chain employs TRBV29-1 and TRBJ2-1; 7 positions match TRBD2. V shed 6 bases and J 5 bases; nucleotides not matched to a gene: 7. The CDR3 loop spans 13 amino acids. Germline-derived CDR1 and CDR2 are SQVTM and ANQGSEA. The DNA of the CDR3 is TGCAGCGTAGATCGGACTAGGGACAATGAGCAGTTCTTC. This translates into CSVDRTRDNEQFF.

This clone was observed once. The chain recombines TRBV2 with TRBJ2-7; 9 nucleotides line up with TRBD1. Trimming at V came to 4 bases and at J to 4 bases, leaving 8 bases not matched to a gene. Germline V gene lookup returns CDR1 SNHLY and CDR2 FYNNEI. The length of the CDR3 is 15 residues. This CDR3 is CASSAGTGFLYEQYF. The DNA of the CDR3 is TGTGCCAGCAGTGCCGGGACAGGGTTCTTGTACGAGCAGTACTTC.

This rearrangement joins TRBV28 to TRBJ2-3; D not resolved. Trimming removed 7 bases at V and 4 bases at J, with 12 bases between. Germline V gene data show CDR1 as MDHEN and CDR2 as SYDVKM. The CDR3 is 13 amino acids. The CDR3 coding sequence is TGTGCCAGCAATTTCCCCGGGTCAGATACGCAGTATTTT. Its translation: CASNFPGSDTQYF.

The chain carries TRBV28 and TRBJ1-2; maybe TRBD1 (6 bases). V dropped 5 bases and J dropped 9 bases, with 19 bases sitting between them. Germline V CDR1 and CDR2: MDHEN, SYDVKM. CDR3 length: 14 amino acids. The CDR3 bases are TGTGCCAGCAGTCTCTCAGGGGTAAGGTCCCGCTACACCTTC. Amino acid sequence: CASSLSGVRSRYTF.

In nucleotides, the CDR3 is TGCGCCAGCAGCTTGGCGGAGACTAACTATGGCTACACCTTC. It codes for CASSLAETNYGYTF. The V and J genes are TRBV5-1 and TRBJ1-2; D is uncertain. Per the germline V gene, CDR1 is SGHRS and CDR2 is YFSETQ. Trimming cost V 0 bases and J 0 bases, with 6 bases left between them. The length of the CDR3 is 14 residues.

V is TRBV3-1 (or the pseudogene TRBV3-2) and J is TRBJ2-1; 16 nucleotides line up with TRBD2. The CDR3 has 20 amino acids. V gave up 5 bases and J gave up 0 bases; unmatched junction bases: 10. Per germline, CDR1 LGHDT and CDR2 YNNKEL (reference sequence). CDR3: CASSYPGLAGGPSSYNEQFF. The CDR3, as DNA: TGTGCCAGCAGCTATCCGGGACTAGCGGGGGGGCCAAGCTCCTACAATGAGCAGTTCTTC.

The chain's CDR3 is CASSLYSAQHPGSGYTF. In DNA form, the CDR3 reads TGTGCCAGCAGTTTATACAGCGCGCAACACCCTGGGAGTGGCTACACCTTC. This chain joins TRBV28 and TRBJ1-2; D gene uncertain. The CDR3 runs to 17 residues. The ends were cut back, 1 base at V and 7 bases at J, with 22 bases in the middle. From germline, CDR1 is MDHEN and CDR2 SYDVKM.

CDR3 protein: CASSLATMAFYGYTF. CDR3 DNA: TGTGCCAGCAGCTTGGCCACGATGGCCTTCTATGGCTACACCTTC. The V call is TRBV5-6, the J call TRBJ1-2; D unresolved. V was trimmed by 0 bases and J by 4 bases, leaving 13 bases between them. The CDR3 is 15 amino acids. Germline CDR1 and CDR2: SGHDT and YYEEEE.

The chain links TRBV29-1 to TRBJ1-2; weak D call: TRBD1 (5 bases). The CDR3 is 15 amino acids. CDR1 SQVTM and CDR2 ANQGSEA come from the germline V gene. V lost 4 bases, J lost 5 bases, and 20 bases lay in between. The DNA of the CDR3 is TGCAGCGTTGGGTCAGGGCAGGGTTTGGGGTATGGCTACACCTTC. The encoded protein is CSVGSGQGLGYGYTF.

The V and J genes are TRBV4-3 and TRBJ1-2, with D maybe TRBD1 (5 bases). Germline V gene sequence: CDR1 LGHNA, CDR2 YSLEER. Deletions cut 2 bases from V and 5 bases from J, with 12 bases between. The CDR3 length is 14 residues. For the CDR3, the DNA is TGCGCCAGCAGCCAACCTGGGGCGGGATATGGCTACACCTTC. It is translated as CASSQPGAGYGYTF.

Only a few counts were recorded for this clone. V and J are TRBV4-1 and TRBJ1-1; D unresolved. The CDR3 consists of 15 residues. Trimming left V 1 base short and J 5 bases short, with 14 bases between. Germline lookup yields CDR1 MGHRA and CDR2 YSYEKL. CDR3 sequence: CASSQGSGSGTEAFF. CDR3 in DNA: TGCGCCAGCAGCCAAGGATCTGGGAGTGGGACTGAAGCTTTCTTT.

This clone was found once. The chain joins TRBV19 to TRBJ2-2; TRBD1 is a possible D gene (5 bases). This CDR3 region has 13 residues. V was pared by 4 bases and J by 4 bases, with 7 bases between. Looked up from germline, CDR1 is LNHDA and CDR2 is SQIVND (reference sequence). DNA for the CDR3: TGTGCCAGTAGTAGGACAACCACCGGGGAGCTGTTTTTT. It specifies CASSRTTTGELFF.

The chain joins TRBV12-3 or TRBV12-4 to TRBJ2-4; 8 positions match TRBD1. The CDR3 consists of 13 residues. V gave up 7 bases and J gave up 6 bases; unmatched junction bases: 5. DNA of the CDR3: TGTGCCAGCACCGTAGGGACAGGAAACATTCAGTACTTC. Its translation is CASTVGTGNIQYF.

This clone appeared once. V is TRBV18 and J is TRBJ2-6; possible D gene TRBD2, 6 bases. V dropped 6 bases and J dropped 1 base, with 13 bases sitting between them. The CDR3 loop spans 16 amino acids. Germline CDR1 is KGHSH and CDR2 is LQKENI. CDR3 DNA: TGTGCCAGCTCCCTCCCGGGAGTATCTGGGGCCAACGTCCTGACTTTC. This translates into CASSLPGVSGANVLTF.

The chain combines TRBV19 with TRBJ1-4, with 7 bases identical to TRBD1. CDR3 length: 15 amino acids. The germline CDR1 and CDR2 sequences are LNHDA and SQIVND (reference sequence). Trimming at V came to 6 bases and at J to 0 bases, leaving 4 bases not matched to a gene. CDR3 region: CASRDGQATNEKLFF. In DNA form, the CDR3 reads TGTGCCAGTAGAGACGGACAGGCAACTAATGAAAAACTGTTTTTT.

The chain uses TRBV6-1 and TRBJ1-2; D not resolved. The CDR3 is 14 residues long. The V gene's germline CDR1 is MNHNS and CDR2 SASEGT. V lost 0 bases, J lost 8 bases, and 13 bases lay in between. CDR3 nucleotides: TGTGCCAGCAGTGAAGCGTACCCTAGTCTGGGCTACACCTTC. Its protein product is CASSEAYPSLGYTF.

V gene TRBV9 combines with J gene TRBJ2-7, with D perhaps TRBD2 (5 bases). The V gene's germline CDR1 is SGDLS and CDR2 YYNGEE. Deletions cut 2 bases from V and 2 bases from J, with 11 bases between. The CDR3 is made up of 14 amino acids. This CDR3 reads CASSVDGGPYEQYF. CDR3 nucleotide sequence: TGTGCCAGCAGCGTCGACGGAGGTCCCTACGAGCAGTACTTC. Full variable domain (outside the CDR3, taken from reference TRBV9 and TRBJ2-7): DSGVTQTPKHLITATGQRVTLRCSPRSGDLSVYWYQQSLDQGLQFLIQYYNGEERAKGNILERFSAQQFPDLHSELNLSSLELGDSALYFCASSVDGGPYEQYFGPGTRLTVT.

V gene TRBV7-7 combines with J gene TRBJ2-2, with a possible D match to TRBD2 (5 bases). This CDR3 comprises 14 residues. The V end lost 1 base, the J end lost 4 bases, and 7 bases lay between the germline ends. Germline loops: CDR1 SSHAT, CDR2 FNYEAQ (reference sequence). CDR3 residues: CASSLDGLTGELFF. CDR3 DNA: TGTGCCAGCAGCTTAGACGGACTCACCGGGGAGCTGTTTTTT.

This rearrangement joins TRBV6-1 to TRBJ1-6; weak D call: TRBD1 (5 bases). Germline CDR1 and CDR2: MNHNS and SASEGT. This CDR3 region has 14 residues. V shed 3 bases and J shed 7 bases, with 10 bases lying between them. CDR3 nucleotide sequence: TGTGCCAGCAGTGACAAGACAGCGAATTCACCCCTCCACTTT. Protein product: CASSDKTANSPLHF.